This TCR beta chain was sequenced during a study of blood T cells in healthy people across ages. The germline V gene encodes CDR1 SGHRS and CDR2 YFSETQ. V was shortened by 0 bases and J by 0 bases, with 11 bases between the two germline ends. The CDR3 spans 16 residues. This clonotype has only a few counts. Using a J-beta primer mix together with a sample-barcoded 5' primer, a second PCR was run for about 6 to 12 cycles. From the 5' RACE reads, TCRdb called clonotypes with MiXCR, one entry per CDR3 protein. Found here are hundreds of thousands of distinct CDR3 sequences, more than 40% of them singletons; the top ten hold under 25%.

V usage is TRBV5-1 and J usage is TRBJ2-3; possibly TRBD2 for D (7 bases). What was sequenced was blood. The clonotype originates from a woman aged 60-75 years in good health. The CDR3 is CASSLVGGQSTDTQYF. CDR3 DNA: TGCGCCAGCAGCTTGGTCGGGGGGCAGAGCACAGATACGCAGTATTTT.